The T cell receptor (beta chain) described here comes from a study of T-cell reconstitution after alpha-beta-depleted transplantation in children. The ends lost 6 bases at V and 2 bases at J; junction bases unmatched: 4. The germline CDR1 and CDR2 sequences are DFQATT and SNEGSKA (reference sequence). This CDR3 region has 13 residues. The TCRbeta library was prepared with unique molecular identifiers. TCRdb reprocessed the PCR reads via MiXCR and lists one record per CDR3 protein. The sample gives about 360,000 distinct CDR3 sequences, about an eighth of which show up once; 3.5% to 4.5% is in the top ten. This clonotype showed up many times.

The J gene is TRBJ2-3, the V gene TRBV20-1; the match to TRBD1 covers 8 bases. The sequences come from PBMCs, collected from the stem cell graft. The clonotype originates from a human donor who donated a stem cell graft to a child with Fanconi anemia. DNA of the CDR3: TGCAGTGCCCAGACAGGGGCCACAGATACGCAGTATTTT. Its protein is CSAQTGATDTQYF.